This TCR beta chain was recorded in a study of regulatory T cells in long-lasting Graves disease (dated by TCRdb to the early 2020s). Looking at the study overall: Patients with newly diagnosed Graves' disease had been on antithyroid drugs for under 3 months. Patients with persistent Graves' disease were compared with patients with newly diagnosed Graves' disease using TCR sequencing and RNA sequencing of peripheral blood. A total of 33 samples underwent TCR sequencing: around 13 from persistent and around 20 from newly diagnosed Graves' disease patients. The study took place in China and was registered as a clinical trial. Overall results and qualifications from the work: Preferential use of TRBV28, TRBJ1-2 and TRBJ2-5 was observed in persistent disease, whereas TRBV20-1 and TRBJ2-1 were favored in newly diagnosed disease. As a limitation, the authors acknowledged that the small sample size may reduce accuracy. Sequencing and analysis were limited to the TCR beta chain. Patients with persistent disease shared more public clonotypes (roughly 2,900) than newly diagnosed patients did (approximately 990). Peripheral blood alone was examined, since thyroid tissue, which constituted the primary lesion, could not be accessed. Compared with newly diagnosed patients, persistent Graves' disease patients had lower TCR Shannon entropy and fewer highly expanded clones, which suggests clonal expansion.

The sample's time point, from its label and the paper: newly diagnosed GD, antithyroid drugs for less than 3 months. For both TCR sequencing and RNA sequencing, RNA was extracted from PBMCs in TRIzol. The diagnosis of Graves' disease followed American Thyroid Association guidelines. Patients for the study were recruited at an endocrinology department in Xi'an, China. Each patient gave roughly 8.4 milliliters of peripheral blood, collected in an EDTA anticoagulant tube. Ficoll Paque Plus density gradient separation was used to isolate PBMCs, and no further T cell sorting was done. An Agilent 2100 Bioanalyzer and agarose gel were used to assess RNA quality, and a NanoDrop 2000 was used to measure RNA concentration. Library method: multiplex PCR. Sequencer: Illumina HiSeq 4000. CDR3 regions were amplified by Arm-PCR with iRepertoire HTBI primers to construct TCR beta libraries. Before sequencing, the PCR products went through gel purification. In the source study's methods: A total of 62 TRBV and 14 TRBJ segments were identified across samples and were used for gene usage analysis of CDR3 amino acid clonotypes. Filtered high-quality paired reads were merged into contigs using COPE and FqMerger. BLAST was used to align contigs to IMGT TRBV, TRBD and TRBJ reference genes, with CDR3 defined following IMGT. Any clonotype with a frequency above 0.1% was classified as a highly expanded clone. Repertoire diversity was measured by Shannon entropy, and V-J evenness by the Gini coefficient. A clonotype was considered public if more than one individual shared it. The raw public data were reprocessed by TCRdb itself: fastp quality trimming at Q25, MiXCR clonotype calling, in-frame beta chains only. A single entry per CDR3 protein holds the most common genes and DNA from its merged rows. Clone size and V and J calls follow TCRdb, not the original study. The sample table shows over 500,000 distinct CDR3 sequences, and around 17% are seen once. Of the sample, around a sixth falls within the top ten clones.

This clonotype was seen only a few times. Its binding antigen is unknown. No clone much larger than this one lies a single base away; base qualities are absent. The junction shows trimming of 0 bases on V and 5 bases on J, plus 12 bases between the germline ends. From its cysteine to its phenylalanine, the CDR3 spans 15 amino acids. Kept here is only the CDR3 DNA, which spans 45 bases and is read in frame from base 1. CDR1 and CDR2 (SGDLS, YYNGEE) derive from the germline V gene. These records were also assigned to another study, of T cells in Graves' hyperthyroidism and ophthalmopathy. As noted in the second study: Graves' hyperthyroidism was defined as stable when no progression to ophthalmopathy occurred over 18 months of follow-up. Hyperthyroidism patients were newly diagnosed, with disease duration under 2 months, and aged 18 to 65 years. Patients with uncontrolled infections, other autoimmune diseases, pregnancy or lactation were excluded. Diagnoses were based on clinical symptoms, serum thyroxine and TRAb, thyroid ultrasound and orbital computed tomography. The first round of RT-PCR for the TCR CDR3 was performed with the HTBI primer set and the Qiagen OneStep RT-PCR kit. Most expanded thyroid clonotypes (frequency above 0.001) were also detected in blood, suggesting blood repertoires may reflect thyroid immune responses. A model built on a 13 V-J signature distinguished ophthalmopathy from stable hyperthyroidism, reaching around 88% sensitivity and around 82% specificity in cross-validation and 80%/75% in testing. In validation, progression to ophthalmopathy was predicted by the model with 70.59% sensitivity and around 75% specificity, a median of 6.5 months before onset. To identify distinguishing TCR V-J signatures, a discovery cohort of some 100 patients was used, comprising 40 to 45 with Graves' ophthalmopathy and 57 with stable Graves' hyperthyroidism. Whether ophthalmopathy could be predicted prospectively was tested in an independent validation cohort made up of fewer than 20 hyperthyroidism patients plus 17 patients who later progressed to ophthalmopathy. The approximately 100 discovery patients were randomly split 7:3 into training and test sets. In addition, the study compared T-cell repertoires in thyroid tissue and in blood from roughly six Graves' hyperthyroidism patients. After blood sampling, hyperthyroidism patients were treated with methimazole at a starting dose of 30 mg daily, and ophthalmopathy patients were treated with high-dose intravenous methylprednisolone. Libraries were constructed in a second round of multiplex PCR, after which size selection and purification were carried out. Sequencing of the libraries was done on an Illumina HiSeq2000 using paired-end 100 bp reads. SOAPnuke was used to process the raw data, removing reads that contained adapters or uncalled bases, had a mean Phred below 15, or lacked an exact match to the constant primer or identifier. High-quality paired reads were merged using COPE v1.2.5, and each unique nucleotide sequence was defined as a clonotype. MiTCR v1.1 was used to align the clonotypes against IMGT TRBV, TRBD and TRBJ reference segments. Analysis was restricted to V-J combinations with a frequency above 0.0001, which covered roughly 99% of repertoires. The TCS score was defined as F50 (clonal expansion) divided by E x V (chaos), with BLOSUM62-based TCRdist calculated between CDR3 peptides within each V-J. Welch's t-statistics and random forest reduced roughly 500 V-J features to roughly 13, which were used in a naive Bayes classifier (R e1071). Sample size was not statistically predetermined, and blinding of investigators to group allocation was not performed. According to the paper, TCR Vbeta CDR3 sequencing was carried out on 135 peripheral blood samples, which came from 40 to 45 ophthalmopathy, around 75 hyperthyroidism and roughly 17 progressor patients.

This TCR was recovered from a woman aged 30 to 39 with Graves disease. Donor details come from another sample of the same person, matched by shared clones. The rearranged segments are TRBV9 and TRBJ2-4; no confident D gene assignment can be made. The material was peripheral blood mononuclear cells (PBMCs), obtained at new diagnosis, from a patient treated with antithyroid drugs. CDR3 sequence: CASSVVGTKENIQYF. The DNA sequence is TGTGCCAGCAGCGTAGTTGGCACCAAGGAAAACATTCAGTACTTC. The full variable domain, with segments outside the CDR3 supplied by the reference TRBV9 and TRBJ2-4 proteins, appears as DSGVTQTPKHLITATGQRVTLRCSPRSGDLSVYWYQQSLDQGLQFLIQYYNGEERAKGNILERFSAQQFPDLHSELNLSSLELGDSALYFCASSVVGTKENIQYFGAGTRLSVL.